The next 11 T cell receptor beta chains were all read from a single sample in a study of prognosis after radiotherapy for stage I lung cancer. Genomic DNA was subjected to two-round multiplex PCR for amplification of TCR beta CDR3. Used in first-round PCR were primers specific to each TRBV and TRBJ gene. TCRdb itself ran the multiplex PCR reads through MiXCR, one entry per CDR3 protein. The table lists about 14,000 distinct CDR3 sequences, about 60% of them singletons. The starting material was PBMCs, obtained before or after stereotactic body radiation therapy (not recorded which). Receptor source: a donor at least 50 years old with non-small cell lung cancer.

Ten or more counts support this clonotype. This chain connects TRBV10-2 to TRBJ2-1; D is undetermined. This CDR3 is 14 amino acids long. Germline CDR1 and CDR2: WSHSY and SAAADI. Trimming left V 0 bases short and J 7 bases short, with 10 bases between. The CDR3 protein is CASSESTLGNEQFF. The DNA for the CDR3 is TGCGCCAGCAGTGAGTCGACTTTAGGGAATGAGCAGTTCTTC.

By its share, this clonotype is medium-sized. The V gene is TRBV6-5, the J gene TRBJ1-5; D remains ambiguous. This CDR3 region has 14 residues. Germline values: CDR1 MNHEY, CDR2 SVGAGI. Trimming pared 0 bases from V and 9 bases from J, leaving 12 bases between. The CDR3 protein is CASSYSESSGPQHF. DNA for the CDR3: TGTGCCAGCAGTTACTCAGAAAGCTCGGGGCCCCAGCATTTT.

This clonotype was counted only a few times. A read error is likely here: a far larger clone is one base away. The CDR3 here is CASSPRTSRTYNEQFF. The DNA for the CDR3 is TGTGCCAGCAGCCCTAGGACTAGCAGAACCTACAATGAGCAGTTCTTC. This chain connects TRBV7-2 to TRBJ2-1, with 8 bases that match TRBD2. This CDR3 has 16 amino acids. Germline loops: CDR1 SGHTA, CDR2 FQGNSA. V lost 5 bases to trimming and J lost 2 bases; unmatched junction nucleotides: 8.

This clonotype was seen a few times. This likely came from a read error, as a far larger clone is one base away. The genes are TRBV10-3 and TRBJ2-7; D is uncertain. Germline V gene lookup returns CDR1 ENHRY and CDR2 SYGVKD. Trimming took 3 bases from V and 7 from J, leaving 10 bases between them. This CDR3 is 12 amino acids long. This CDR3 reads CAISETGDEQYF. CDR3 DNA: TGTGCCATCAGTGAAACGGGCGATGAGCAGTACTTC.

This clonotype was counted once. The chain uses TRBV5-1 and TRBJ2-1; 14 nucleotides agree with TRBD2. The V gene's germline CDR1 is SGHRS and CDR2 YFSETQ. CDR3 length equals 16 residues. Trimming at V came to 4 bases and at J to 7 bases, leaving 7 bases not matched to a gene. The CDR3 DNA sequence: TGCGCCAGCAGCCTCTCCGGGACTAGCGGGAGTAATGAGCAGTTCTTC. Its protein product is CASSLSGTSGSNEQFF.

This rearrangement joins TRBV20-1 to TRBJ1-2; D unclear. This CDR3 has 12 amino acids. Trimming shortened V by 3 bases and J by 10 bases, and 15 bases separated the two germline ends. In germline, CDR1 is DFQATT, CDR2 SNEGSKA (reference sequence). The CDR3 is CSASGSVEVYTF. CDR3 coding DNA: TGCAGTGCTAGTGGCAGTGTAGAAGTCTACACCTTC.

This clonotype occurred a few times. The rearrangement uses TRBV6-1 and TRBJ2-1; no clear D. V lost 6 bases to trimming and J lost 4 bases, with 4 bases between them. CDR1 and CDR2 from the germline V gene are MNHNS and SASEGT. The CDR3 is made up of 11 amino acids. Here the CDR3 reads CASSLYNEQFF. CDR3 nucleotides: TGTGCCAGCAGCCTATACAATGAGCAGTTCTTC.

As regards this clonotype: The junction differs from germline at one of its ends, possibly a read error. This sequence joins TRBV5-5 and TRBJ2-5, with TRBD2 identical over 10 bases. The CDR3 has 16 residues. CDR1 and CDR2 (germline): SGHKS, YYEKEE (reference sequence). The CDR3 loop is CASSGTLAGGLENQYF. The CDR3 region has the DNA TGTGCCAGCAGCGGAACTTTAGCGGGAGGACTGGAGAACCAGTACTTC.

The chain employs TRBV20-1 and TRBJ2-7, with TRBD2 identical over 10 bases. This CDR3 is built from 14 residues. Trimming removed 5 bases from V and 0 bases from J; junction bases left unmatched: 4. Germline values: CDR1 DFQATT, CDR2 SNEGSKA (reference sequence). Here the CDR3 reads CSALGTSVSYEQYF. CDR3 in DNA: TGCAGTGCTCTCGGGACTAGCGTCTCCTACGAGCAGTACTTC.

The sample holds one count of this clonotype. This chain connects TRBV6-2 or TRBV6-3 to TRBJ2-1; D remains ambiguous. This CDR3 region has 12 residues. Germline V gives CDR1 MNHEY, CDR2 SVGEGT. Deletions cut 5 bases from V and 7 bases from J, with 9 bases between. The chain's CDR3 is CASSPDQNEQFF. The CDR3 DNA is TGTGCCAGCAGTCCCGACCAAAATGAGCAGTTCTTC.

The rearrangement links TRBV28 to TRBJ1-5, with 9 bases aligning to TRBD1. V gave up 2 bases and J gave up 4 bases; unmatched junction bases: 9. CDR1 is MDHEN and CDR2 is SYDVKM in the germline V gene. CDR3 length equals 17 residues. Here the CDR3 reads CASSLIASGTGNQPQHF. DNA of the CDR3: TGTGCCAGCAGTTTAATAGCCAGCGGGACAGGGAATCAGCCCCAGCATTTT.